This T cell receptor (beta chain) was documented in a study of T cell clones after liver transplantation. Repertoires were generated with immunoSEQ multiplex PCR, while TCRdb's copy carries only in-frame clones and drops some. In the table there are 75,000 to 100,000 clones, roughly 85% of which are singletons. Germline loops: CDR1 MNHEY, CDR2 SMNVEV (reference sequence). Trimming pared 3 bases from V and 6 bases from J, leaving 8 bases between. This CDR3 contains 13 residues. The rearrangement uses TRBV27 and TRBJ2-2; the D gene is possibly TRBD2 (5 bases). This sequence was found in a human patient who received a liver transplant. Part of the T cells may come from the graft donor. The sequencing used CD4+ T cells from blood, collected approximately 3.5 years after liver transplant. The CDR3, as DNA: TGTGCCAGCAGTTTTCAGGAGGCCGGGGAGCTGTTTTTT. It encodes CASSFQEAGELFF.